Each of the 9 T cell receptor beta chains below was sequenced from the same sample in a study of T cell repertoires in cytomegalovirus infection. TCRdb itself ran the reads through MiXCR, one entry per CDR3 protein. Found here are roughly 700,000 distinct CDR3 sequences, around 31% of them singletons; the top ten hold around a sixth. Antigens for these TCRs are unknown. Sample: cultured PBMCs, taken from culture after CMV antigen stimulation. These receptors were taken from a human donor in good health (CMV status not recorded). Some clones in this sample may be carry-over from other donors' samples.

This chain uses TRBV29-1 with TRBJ2-3, with TRBD2 matching 9 bases. In germline, CDR1 is SQVTM, CDR2 ANQGSEA. The CDR3 contains 13 residues. V was clipped by 5 bases and J by 5 bases; unmatched bases: 5. The CDR3 coding sequence is TGCAGCGTTAGCGGGGGGCAGGGAGATACGCAGTATTTT. The encoded protein is CSVSGGQGDTQYF.

This clonotype has a handful of counts. The chain couples TRBV7-9 to TRBJ1-6; D not certain. The length of the CDR3 is 12 residues. V lost 1 base and J 11 bases, leaving 6 bases between the germline ends. Germline loops: CDR1 SEHNR, CDR2 FQNEAQ (reference sequence). The DNA for the CDR3 is TGTGCCAGCAGCTTAGAGGTACCACCCCTCCACTTT. Its translation is CASSLEVPPLHF.

There are a few counts of this clonotype. The chain carries TRBV28 and TRBJ2-2; tentative D call: TRBD1 (5 bases). The CDR3 is made up of 13 amino acids. The V gene's germline CDR1 is MDHEN and CDR2 SYDVKM. V was shortened by 8 bases and J by 1 base, with 8 bases between the two germline ends. The CDR3 sequence: CASHTGNTGELFF. The CDR3 nucleotides are TGTGCCAGCCACACAGGGAACACCGGGGAGCTGTTTTTT.

This clonotype was observed a handful of times. The CDR3, as DNA: TGTGCCAGCAGCGATCACAGGATTAAATGGGAGACCCAGTACTTC. This encodes CASSDHRIKWETQYF. This chain uses TRBV7-8 with TRBJ2-5, with D possibly matching TRBD1 (5 bases). Germline V CDR1 and CDR2: SGHVS, FQNEAQ. V lost 5 bases and J lost 5, with 18 bases in between. The CDR3 sequence is 15 residues long.

V is TRBV7-2 and J is TRBJ1-3; D is possibly TRBD1 (6 bases). The CDR3 spans 15 residues. V was clipped by 5 bases and J by 0 bases, with 11 bases between them. Germline V gives CDR1 SGHTA, CDR2 FQGNSA. The CDR3 loop reads CASSPEGGSGNTIYF. CDR3 nucleotide sequence: TGTGCCAGCAGCCCAGAGGGGGGCTCTGGAAACACCATATATTTT. Combining the CDR3 with reference TRBV7-2 and TRBJ1-3 gives the whole variable domain GAGVSQSPSNKVTEKGKDVELRCDPISGHTALYWYRQSLGQGLEFLIYFQGNSAPDKSGLPSDRFSAERTGGSVSTLTIQRTQQEDSAVYLCASSPEGGSGNTIYFGEGSWLTVV.

This clonotype was found many times. This chain joins TRBV7-8 and TRBJ2-7; perhaps TRBD2 as D (7 bases). Germline assignment: CDR1 SGHVS and CDR2 FQNEAQ. V lost 2 bases, J lost 4 bases, and 18 bases lay in between. There are 16 residues in the CDR3. The CDR3 DNA is TGTGCCAGCAGCTTACAGGGGAGGGGAGGGGATTACGAGCAGTACTTC. Its protein is CASSLQGRGGDYEQYF.

This clonotype was detected only a few times. The rearrangement uses TRBV12-3 or TRBV12-4 and TRBJ1-5; D unclear. V was shortened by 5 bases and J by 1 base, with 15 bases between the two germline ends. The CDR3 consists of 16 residues. The CDR3 loop reads CASSTGLPASNQPQHF. Here the CDR3 DNA reads TGTGCCAGCAGTACCGGACTCCCCGCGAGCAATCAGCCCCAGCATTTT.

This clonotype was seen only once. The gene calls are TRBV30 and TRBJ1-3; D is undetermined. This CDR3 spans 16 amino acids. Germline values: CDR1 GTSNPN, CDR2 SVGIG (reference sequence). V was clipped by 0 bases and J by 0 bases, with 12 bases between them. CDR3 region: CAWSVPGGHSGNTIYF. CDR3 bases: TGTGCCTGGAGTGTACCGGGCGGCCACTCTGGAAACACCATATATTTT.

The rearrangement uses TRBV7-2 and TRBJ2-2; 13 nucleotides agree with TRBD2. Germline CDR1 is SGHTA and CDR2 is FQGNSA. The CDR3 consists of 15 residues. Unmatched junction bases numbered 3, after V lost 4 bases and J lost 7 bases. CDR3 region: CASSSGLAGHGELFF. In DNA, the CDR3 is TGTGCCAGCAGCTCGGGACTAGCGGGACACGGGGAGCTGTTTTTT.